This TCR beta chain derives from a study of T cell responses to AZD1222 COVID-19 vaccine. Study-level points and caveats: Donors skewed white British and female; clonal diversity was possibly underestimated. It was only a handful of AZD1222 recipients who were seropositive at baseline.

The assay was immunoSEQ multiplex PCR, and TCRdb's table has in-frame clones only and misses some. The table records roughly 120,000 clones, roughly 90% of them present only once. Comment on this clone: The target antigen is unknown.

This CDR3 comprises 16 residues. The ends were cut back, 5 bases at V and 1 base at J, with 18 bases in the middle. The germline gives CDR1 SGHDN, CDR2 FVKESK. The sequence derives from an adult in good health. The input for sequencing was peripheral blood, taken on day 0 of AZD1222 vaccination. The gene calls are TRBV14 and TRBJ2-7, with D unresolved. The CDR3 nucleotides read TGTGCCAGCAGCGTGGGTTACTCGTTTACATCCTACGAGCAGTACTTC. Protein: CASSVGYSFTSYEQYF.